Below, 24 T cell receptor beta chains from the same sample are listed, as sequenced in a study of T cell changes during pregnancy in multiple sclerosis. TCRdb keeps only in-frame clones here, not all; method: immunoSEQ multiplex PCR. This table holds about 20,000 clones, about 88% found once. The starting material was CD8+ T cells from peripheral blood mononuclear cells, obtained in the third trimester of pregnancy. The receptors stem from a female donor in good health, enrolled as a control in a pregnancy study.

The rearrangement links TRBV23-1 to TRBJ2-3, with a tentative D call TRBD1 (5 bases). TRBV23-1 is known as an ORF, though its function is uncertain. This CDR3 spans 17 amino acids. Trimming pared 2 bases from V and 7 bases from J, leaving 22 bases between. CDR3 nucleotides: TGCGCCAGCAGTCAAACCAACCTAGTTACAGGCACGAATACGCAGTATTTT. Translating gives CASSQTNLVTGTNTQYF.

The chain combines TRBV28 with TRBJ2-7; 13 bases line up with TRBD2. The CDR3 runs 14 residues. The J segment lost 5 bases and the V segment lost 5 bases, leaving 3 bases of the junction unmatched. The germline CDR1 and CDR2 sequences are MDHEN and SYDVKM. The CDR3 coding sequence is TGTGCCAGCAGTCGACTAGCGGGAGGAAACGAGCAGTACTTC. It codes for CASSRLAGGNEQYF.

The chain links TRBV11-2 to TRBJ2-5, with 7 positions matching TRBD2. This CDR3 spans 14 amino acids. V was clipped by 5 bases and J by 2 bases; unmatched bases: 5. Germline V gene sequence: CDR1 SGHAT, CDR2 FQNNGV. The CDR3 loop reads CASSSTSDQETQYF. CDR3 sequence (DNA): TGTGCCAGCAGCAGTACTAGCGATCAAGAGACCCAGTACTTC. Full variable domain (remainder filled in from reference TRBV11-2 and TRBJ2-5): EAGVAQSPRYKIIEKRQSVAFWCNPISGHATLYWYQQILGQGPKLLIQFQNNGVVDDSQLPKDRFSAERLKGVDSTLKIQPAKLEDSAVYLCASSSTSDQETQYFGPGTRLLVL.

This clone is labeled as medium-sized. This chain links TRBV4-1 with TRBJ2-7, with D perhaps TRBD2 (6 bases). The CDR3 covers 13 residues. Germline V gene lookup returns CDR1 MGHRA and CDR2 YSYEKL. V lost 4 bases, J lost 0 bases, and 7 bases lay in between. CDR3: CASSRGASYEQYF. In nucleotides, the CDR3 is TGCGCCAGCAGCCGCGGGGCCTCCTACGAGCAGTACTTC.

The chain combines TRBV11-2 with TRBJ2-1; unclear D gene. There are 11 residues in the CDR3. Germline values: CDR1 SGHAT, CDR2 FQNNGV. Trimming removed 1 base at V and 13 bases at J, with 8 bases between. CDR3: CASSLGARQFF. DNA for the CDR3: TGTGCCAGCAGCTTAGGGGCCCGCCAGTTCTTC.

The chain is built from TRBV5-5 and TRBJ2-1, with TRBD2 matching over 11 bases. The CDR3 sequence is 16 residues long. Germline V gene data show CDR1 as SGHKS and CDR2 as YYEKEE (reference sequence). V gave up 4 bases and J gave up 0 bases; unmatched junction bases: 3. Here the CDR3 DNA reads TGTGCCAGCAGCCATGGGACTAGCGGCTCCTACAATGAGCAGTTCTTC. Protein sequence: CASSHGTSGSYNEQFF.

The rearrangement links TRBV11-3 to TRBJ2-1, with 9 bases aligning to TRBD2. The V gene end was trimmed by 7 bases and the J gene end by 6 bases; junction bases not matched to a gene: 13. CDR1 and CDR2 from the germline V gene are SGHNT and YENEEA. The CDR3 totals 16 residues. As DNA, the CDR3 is TGTGCCAGCACCCTCCGACTAGCGGACGGCCCCAATGAGCAGTTCTTC. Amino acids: CASTLRLADGPNEQFF.

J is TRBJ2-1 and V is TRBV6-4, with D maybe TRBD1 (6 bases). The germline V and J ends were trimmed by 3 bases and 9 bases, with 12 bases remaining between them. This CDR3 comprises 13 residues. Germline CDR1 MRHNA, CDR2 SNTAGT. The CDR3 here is CASSESEGGEQFF. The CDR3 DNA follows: TGTGCCAGCAGTGAATCCGAAGGGGGTGAGCAGTTCTTC.

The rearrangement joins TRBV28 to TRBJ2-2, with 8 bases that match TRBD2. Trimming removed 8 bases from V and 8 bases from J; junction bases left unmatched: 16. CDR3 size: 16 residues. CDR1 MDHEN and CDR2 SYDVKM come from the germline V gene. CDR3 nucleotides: TGTGCCAGCGCCCCAACCGGGACTAGGATTAGTGGGGAGCTGTTTTTT. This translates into CASAPTGTRISGELFF. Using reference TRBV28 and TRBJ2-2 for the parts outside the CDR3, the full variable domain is DVKVTQSSRYLVKRTGEKVFLECVQDMDHENMFWYRQDPGLGLRLIYFSYDVKMKEKGDIPEGYSVSREKKERFSLILESASTNQTSMYLCASAPTGTRISGELFFGEGSRLTVL.

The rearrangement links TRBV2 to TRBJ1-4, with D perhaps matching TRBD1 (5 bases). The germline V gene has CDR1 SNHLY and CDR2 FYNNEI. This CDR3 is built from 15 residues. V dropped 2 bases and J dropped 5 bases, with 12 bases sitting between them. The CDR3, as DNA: TGTGCCAGCAGTGAAACGGACATCCCAAATGAAAAACTGTTTTTT. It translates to CASSETDIPNEKLFF.

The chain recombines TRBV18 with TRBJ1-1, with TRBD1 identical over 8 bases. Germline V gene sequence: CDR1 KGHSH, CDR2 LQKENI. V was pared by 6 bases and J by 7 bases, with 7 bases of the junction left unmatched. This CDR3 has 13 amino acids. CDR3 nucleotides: TGTGCCAGCTCGATAGGACAGGGCTATGAAGCTTTCTTT. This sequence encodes CASSIGQGYEAFF.

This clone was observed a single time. CDR3 amino acids: CASKVAGGPGNEQFF. The CDR3 DNA is TGTGCCAGTAAGGTAGCGGGGGGGCCCGGCAATGAGCAGTTCTTC. V gene TRBV19 combines with J gene TRBJ2-1, with 11 bases that match TRBD2. CDR3 size: 15 residues. The V segment lost 7 bases and the J segment 6 bases; nucleotides outside the gene matches: 8. The V gene's germline CDR1 is LNHDA and CDR2 SQIVND (reference sequence). Drawing the rest from reference TRBV19 and TRBJ2-1, the complete variable domain is DGGITQSPKYLFRKEGQNVTLSCEQNLNHDAMYWYRQDPGQGLRLIYYSQIVNDFQKGDIAEGYSVSREKKESFPLTVTSAQKNPTAFYLCASKVAGGPGNEQFFGPGTRLTVL.

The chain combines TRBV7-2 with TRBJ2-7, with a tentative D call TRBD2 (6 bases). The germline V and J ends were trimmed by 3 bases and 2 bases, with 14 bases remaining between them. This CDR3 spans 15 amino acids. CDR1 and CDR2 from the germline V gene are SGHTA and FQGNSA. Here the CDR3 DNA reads TGTGCCAGCAGCTTGGGCGGGGACTCCACCTACGAGCAGTACTTC. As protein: CASSLGGDSTYEQYF.

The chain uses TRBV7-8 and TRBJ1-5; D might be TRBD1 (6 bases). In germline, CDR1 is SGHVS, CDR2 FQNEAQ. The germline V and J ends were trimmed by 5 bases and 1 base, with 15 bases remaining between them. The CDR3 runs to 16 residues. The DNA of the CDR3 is TGTGCCAGCAGCCCAGGGGTGGCCAGCAGCAATCAGCCCCAGCATTTT. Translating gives CASSPGVASSNQPQHF. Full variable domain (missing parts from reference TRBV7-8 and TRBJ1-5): GAGVSQSPRYKVAKRGQDVALRCDPISGHVSLFWYQQALGQGPEFLTYFQNEAQLDKSGLPSDRFFAERPEGSVSTLKIQRTQQEDSAVYLCASSPGVASSNQPQHFGDGTRLSIL.

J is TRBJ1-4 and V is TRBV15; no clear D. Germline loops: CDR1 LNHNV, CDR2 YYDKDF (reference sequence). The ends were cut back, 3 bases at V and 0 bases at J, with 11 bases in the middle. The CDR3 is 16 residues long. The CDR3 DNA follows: TGTGCCACCAGCAGGACCGGGATTCCAACTAATGAAAAACTGTTTTTT. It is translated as CATSRTGIPTNEKLFF.

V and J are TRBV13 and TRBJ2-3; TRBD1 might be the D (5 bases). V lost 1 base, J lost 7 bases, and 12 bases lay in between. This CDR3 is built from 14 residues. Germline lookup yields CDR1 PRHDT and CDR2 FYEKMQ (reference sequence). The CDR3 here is CASSLETRAYTQYF. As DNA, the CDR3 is TGTGCCAGCAGCTTAGAGACCAGGGCCTATACGCAGTATTTT.

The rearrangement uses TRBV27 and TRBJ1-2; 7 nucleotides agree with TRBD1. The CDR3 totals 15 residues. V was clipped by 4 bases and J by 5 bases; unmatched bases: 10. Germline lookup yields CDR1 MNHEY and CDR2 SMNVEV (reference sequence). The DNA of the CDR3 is TGTGCCAGCAGTTCATTGGACAGGAATCAATATGGCTACACCTTC. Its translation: CASSSLDRNQYGYTF.

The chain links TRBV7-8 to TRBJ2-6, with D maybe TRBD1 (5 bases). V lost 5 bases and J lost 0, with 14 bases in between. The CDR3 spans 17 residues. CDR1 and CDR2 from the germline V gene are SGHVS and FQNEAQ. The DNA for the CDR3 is TGTGCCAGCAGCCGCCTTAGGGGAATCTCTGGGGCCAACGTCCTGACTTTC. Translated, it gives CASSRLRGISGANVLTF.

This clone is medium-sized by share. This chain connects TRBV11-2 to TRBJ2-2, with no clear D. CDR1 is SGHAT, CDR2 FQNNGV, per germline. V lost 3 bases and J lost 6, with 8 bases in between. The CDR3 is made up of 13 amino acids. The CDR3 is CASSLTFSGELFF. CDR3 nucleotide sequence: TGTGCCAGCAGCTTGACATTCTCCGGGGAGCTGTTTTTT.

This chain's CDR3 is CASSPPRETYEQYF. Written as DNA, the CDR3 is TGTGCCAGCTCACCACCCAGGGAAACCTACGAGCAGTACTTC. The J gene is TRBJ2-7, the V gene TRBV18, with D maybe TRBD1 (5 bases). The V gene's germline CDR1 is KGHSH and CDR2 LQKENI. The CDR3 has 14 amino acids. V lost 0 bases and J 2 bases, leaving 8 bases between the germline ends. Variable domain in full (rest from reference TRBV18 and TRBJ2-7): NAGVMQNPRHLVRRRGQEARLRCSPMKGHSHVYWYRQLPEEGLKFMVYLQKENIIDESGMPKERFSAEFPKEGPSILRIQQVVRGDSAAYFCASSPPRETYEQYFGPGTRLTVT.

As DNA, the CDR3 is TGTGCCAGTAGTTACACTACAGGGGTCTCTGGAAACACCATATATTTT. Encoded protein: CASSYTTGVSGNTIYF. V gene TRBV19 combines with J gene TRBJ1-3, with 7 bases that match TRBD1. CDR3 size: 16 residues. Germline values: CDR1 LNHDA, CDR2 SQIVND (reference sequence). After removal of 5 bases from V and 0 bases from J, the junction contained 7 bases not matched to a gene.

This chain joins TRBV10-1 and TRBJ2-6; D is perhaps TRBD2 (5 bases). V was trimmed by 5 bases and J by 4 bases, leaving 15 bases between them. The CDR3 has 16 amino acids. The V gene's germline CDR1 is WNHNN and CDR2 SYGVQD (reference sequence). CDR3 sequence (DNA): TGCGCCAGCAGTCCCGGGCTCGAGGGAGGGGCCAACGTCCTGACTTTC. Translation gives CASSPGLEGGANVLTF.

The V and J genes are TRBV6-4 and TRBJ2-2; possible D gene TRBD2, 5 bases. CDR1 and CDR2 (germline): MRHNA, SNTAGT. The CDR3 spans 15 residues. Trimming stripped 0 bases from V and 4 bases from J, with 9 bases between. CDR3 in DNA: TGTGCCAGCAGTGACTCACCGGGGAGCACCGGGGAGCTGTTTTTT. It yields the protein CASSDSPGSTGELFF.

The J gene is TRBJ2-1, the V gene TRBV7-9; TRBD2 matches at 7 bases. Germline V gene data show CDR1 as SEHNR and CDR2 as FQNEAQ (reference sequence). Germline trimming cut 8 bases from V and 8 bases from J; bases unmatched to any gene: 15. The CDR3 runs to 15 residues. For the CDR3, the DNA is TGTGCCAGCCTCCCCAAGGCGGGAGTTTCCCATGAGCAGTTCTTC. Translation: CASLPKAGVSHEQFF.